Here is one T cell receptor (beta chain) with its context. No antigen is known for it. The repertoire was sequenced with immunoSEQ multiplex PCR; TCRdb's copy has only in-frame clones and lacks some. This repertoire shows over 150,000 clones, about 88% found once; its top ten account for 2% to 2.5%. This CDR3 spans 16 amino acids. Germline V gene sequence: CDR1 KGHSH, CDR2 LQKENI. V gave up 6 bases and J gave up 3 bases; unmatched junction bases: 12. This entry is derived from a study of cytomegalovirus exposure and HLA in healthy donors. Broader study findings: A few chains tied to CMV proved CMV antigen-specific in vitro. Overall, about 160 TCR beta chains were annotated as cytomegalovirus-associated.

Donors came from a validation cohort of about 110 subjects, distinct from the first 666-subject cohort. Input material: PBMCs. This TCR was sampled from a woman aged 18-30 years in good health and CMV-seronegative. This chain joins TRBV18 and TRBJ1-1; 8 bases line up with TRBD1. In nucleotides, the CDR3 is TGTGCCAGCTCCCCGGGACAGGTTGGTCGGGACACTGAAGCTTTCTTT. Protein: CASSPGQVGRDTEAFF.